A single T cell receptor beta chain is shown here with its context. Its target is not known. Per germline, CDR1 SGHAT and CDR2 FQNNGV. There are 15 residues in the CDR3. Between the trimmed V and J ends, which lost 5 bases and 1 base, there was a span of 13 bases. The source of the sample is a study of shared clonotypes between healthy human individuals. Assay execution took place at the deep level. Source study methods: Filtering was not the same, since immunoSEQ gave junction-only sequences without quality scores. Assay: immunoSEQ multiplex PCR; the TCRdb copy retains only in-frame clones and omits some. For V, J and clone size, that table is used; D and trimming come from the DNA. The profile shows about 490,000 clones, roughly 80% of them singletons. Study results and limitations: The study drew on few donors, limiting represented genetic and exposure-history diversity.

Among the donors, all were Caucasian adults who lived in Nashville, Tennessee. The chain links TRBV11-2 to TRBJ2-3, with TRBD1 as a possible D gene (5 bases). The specimen sequenced was PBMCs. This sequence originates from a woman aged 40 to 50 in good health. Some clones in this sample may be carry-over from other donors' samples. The CDR3 region has the DNA TGTGCCAGCAGCCGGGTACAGGACGGCACAGATACGCAGTATTTT. Amino acids: CASSRVQDGTDTQYF. Drawing the rest from reference TRBV11-2 and TRBJ2-3, the complete variable domain is EAGVAQSPRYKIIEKRQSVAFWCNPISGHATLYWYQQILGQGPKLLIQFQNNGVVDDSQLPKDRFSAERLKGVDSTLKIQPAKLEDSAVYLCASSRVQDGTDTQYFGPGTRLTVL.